This passage covers 22 T cell receptor beta chains from one sample sequenced in a study of cytomegalovirus exposure and HLA in healthy donors. Amplification used 60 Vbeta primers and 13 Jbeta primers. The assay was immunoSEQ multiplex PCR, and TCRdb's table has in-frame clones only and misses some. The data contain some 130,000 clones, around three quarters of them singletons. The material sequenced was PBMCs. Receptors were obtained from a man in his late teens or twenties in good health and CMV-seronegative.

The chain uses TRBV18 and TRBJ1-1; 7 positions agree with TRBD1. Germline V gene data show CDR1 as KGHSH and CDR2 as LQKENI. With V trimmed by 4 bases and J by 7 bases, 3 bases remained unmatched. The CDR3 consists of 12 residues. CDR3: CASSHDRVEAFF. The CDR3 DNA follows: TGTGCCAGCTCACATGACAGGGTTGAAGCTTTCTTT.

The chain couples TRBV18 to TRBJ2-1; 9 bases align to TRBD1. V lost 4 bases, J lost 6 bases, and 4 bases stayed unmatched. CDR1 and CDR2 (germline): KGHSH, LQKENI. This CDR3 has 14 residues. The CDR3: CASSHTDRGNEQFF. In DNA form, the CDR3 reads TGTGCCAGCTCACACACGGACAGGGGCAATGAGCAGTTCTTC.

The rearrangement joins TRBV2 to TRBJ2-7, with 9 bases aligning to TRBD1. Unmatched junction bases numbered 8, after V lost 5 bases and J lost 3 bases. The CDR3 has 15 residues. Germline V gene lookup returns CDR1 SNHLY and CDR2 FYNNEI. The CDR3 protein is CASSFTPGQGYEQYV. The CDR3 bases are TGTGCCAGCAGTTTTACACCGGGACAGGGCTACGAGCAGTACGTC.

This chain uses TRBV5-8 with TRBJ2-5, with D possibly matching TRBD1 (5 bases). The CDR3 runs 14 residues. Germline CDR1 and CDR2: SGHTS and YDEGEE. V gave up 0 bases and J gave up 2 bases, with 8 bases separating them. The CDR3 nucleotides read TGTGCCAGCAGCTTGGAGGGGCTGCAAGAGACCCAGTACTTC. Its translation is CASSLEGLQETQYF.

The chain uses TRBV4-2 and TRBJ2-1, with 7 positions matching TRBD2. Germline CDR1 LGHNA, CDR2 YNFKEQ. V lost 1 base, J lost 5 bases, and 8 bases stayed unmatched. The CDR3 sequence is 16 residues long. The chain's CDR3 is CASSQGESGGDNEQFF. Written as DNA, the CDR3 is TGTGCCAGCAGCCAAGGAGAGTCGGGAGGTGACAATGAGCAGTTCTTC.

The chain recombines TRBV7-9 with TRBJ2-7, with TRBD2 matching over 8 bases. Germline assignment: CDR1 SEHNR and CDR2 FQNEAQ (reference sequence). The V and J ends lost 5 bases and 5 bases, in that order; junction bases with no gene match: 14. The CDR3 contains 16 residues. The CDR3 sequence is CASSQGQRGQMDEQYF. For the CDR3, the DNA is TGTGCCAGCAGCCAAGGTCAGCGGGGGCAAATGGACGAGCAGTACTTC.

This chain joins TRBV6-5 and TRBJ2-7; TRBD2 might be the D (6 bases). Trimming pared 6 bases from V and 3 bases from J, leaving 12 bases between. CDR3 length equals 13 residues. From germline, CDR1 is MNHEY and CDR2 SVGAGI. Here the CDR3 DNA reads TGTGCCAGCAGCCGTTCCGGGGGCTACGAGCAGTACTTC. Its protein product is CASSRSGGYEQYF.

The rearrangement joins TRBV28 to TRBJ2-1; D not resolved. The CDR3 runs 16 residues. Trimming removed 6 bases at V and 1 base at J, with 16 bases between. Per the germline V gene, CDR1 is MDHEN and CDR2 is SYDVKM. DNA for the CDR3: TGTGCCAGCAGCCCGCGCGCGCGCGGTTCCTACAATGAGCAGTTCTTC. Translation: CASSPRARGSYNEQFF. The variable domain in full, completed from reference TRBV28 and TRBJ2-1, reads DVKVTQSSRYLVKRTGEKVFLECVQDMDHENMFWYRQDPGLGLRLIYFSYDVKMKEKGDIPEGYSVSREKKERFSLILESASTNQTSMYLCASSPRARGSYNEQFFGPGTRLTVL.

This rearrangement joins TRBV28 to TRBJ2-5, with D possibly being TRBD2 (5 bases). The DNA end lines up better with TRBJ2-7; the J call may be wrong. The germline CDR1 and CDR2 sequences are MDHEN and SYDVKM. This CDR3 comprises 15 residues. CDR3 in amino acids: CASSTVPAVSYEQYF. CDR3 coding DNA: TGTGCCAGCAGTACCGTCCCAGCGGTCTCCTACGAGCAGTACTTC.

V gene TRBV15 combines with J gene TRBJ2-1; 7 positions agree with TRBD2. Trimming removed 5 bases from V and 4 bases from J; junction bases left unmatched: 23. This CDR3 has 20 amino acids. Germline values: CDR1 LNHNV, CDR2 YYDKDF (reference sequence). For the CDR3, the DNA is TGTGCCACCAGCCCCAGTGGGGCTAGCGGAACCCTTACGGCATACAATGAGCAGTTCTTC. Its protein product is CATSPSGASGTLTAYNEQFF.

The chain couples TRBV9 to TRBJ2-3, with 8 bases identical to TRBD2. The CDR3 runs 16 residues. The germline gives CDR1 SGDLS, CDR2 YYNGEE. Trimming took 6 bases from V and 1 from J; bases not matched to a gene: 10. CDR3 nucleotide sequence: TGTGCCAGCAATGTCGGACTAGCTCCTGGCACAGATACGCAGTATTTT. Its protein product is CASNVGLAPGTDTQYF.

V gene TRBV7-9 combines with J gene TRBJ1-5; D not resolved. The ends were cut back, 5 bases at V and 7 bases at J, with 18 bases in the middle. CDR1 SEHNR and CDR2 FQNEAQ come from the germline V gene (reference sequence). This CDR3 region has 15 residues. CDR3 in amino acids: CASSQESLGEQPQHF. The CDR3 region has the DNA TGTGCCAGCAGCCAAGAATCCTTGGGAGAACAGCCCCAGCATTTT.

V is TRBV18 and J is TRBJ2-1; perhaps TRBD2 as D (6 bases). The CDR3 loop spans 15 amino acids. Trimming took 2 bases from V and 7 from J, leaving 15 bases between them. Germline V gene sequence: CDR1 KGHSH, CDR2 LQKENI. The CDR3 reads CASSPGGTAQNEQFF. CDR3 nucleotides: TGTGCCAGCTCACCAGGGGGGACCGCCCAAAATGAGCAGTTCTTC.

The chain is built from TRBV5-1 and TRBJ2-1, with 9 bases matching TRBD2. CDR1 and CDR2 from the germline V gene are SGHRS and YFSETQ. V was clipped by 4 bases and J by 6 bases; unmatched bases: 11. CDR3 length equals 16 residues. CDR3 sequence: CASSDLSGSSGNEQFF. In DNA form, the CDR3 reads TGCGCCAGCAGCGACCTTAGCGGGAGTAGCGGCAATGAGCAGTTCTTC.

This chain connects TRBV5-5 to TRBJ1-5; maybe TRBD1 (5 bases). The CDR3 runs 17 residues. V was pared by 0 bases and J by 4 bases, with 17 bases between. Germline CDR1 SGHKS, CDR2 YYEKEE (reference sequence). CDR3 bases: TGTGCCAGCAGCTTGGGACAGTATATAGAGAAGAATCAGCCCCAGCATTTT. The encoded protein is CASSLGQYIEKNQPQHF. The full variable domain, its missing parts supplied by reference TRBV5-5 and TRBJ1-5, is DAGVTQSPTHLIKTRGQQVTLRCSPISGHKSVSWYQQVLGQGPQFIFQYYEKEERGRGNFPDRFSARQFPNYSSELNVNALLLGDSALYLCASSLGQYIEKNQPQHFGDGTRLSIL.

The chain couples TRBV7-9 to TRBJ1-2; 9 nucleotides align to TRBD1. CDR3 size: 13 residues. V was pared by 6 bases and J by 6 bases, with 5 bases of the junction left unmatched. Germline CDR1 SEHNR, CDR2 FQNEAQ (reference sequence). In DNA, the CDR3 is TGTGCCAGCAGTTATCGGACAGGGGATGGCTACACCTTC. Protein sequence: CASSYRTGDGYTF.

The gene calls are TRBV18 and TRBJ2-7; D may correspond to TRBD1 or TRBD2 (5 bases each). This CDR3 is built from 12 residues. V gave up 2 bases and J gave up 3 bases, with 5 bases separating them. CDR1 is KGHSH, CDR2 LQKENI, per germline. DNA for the CDR3: TGTGCCAGCTCACCAGGGGGCTACGAGCAGTACGTC. Its translation is CASSPGGYEQYV.

The chain employs TRBV5-1 and TRBJ1-2; 10 bases are shared with TRBD1. This CDR3 is built from 13 residues. After removal of 6 bases from V and 3 bases from J, the junction contained 2 bases not matched to a gene. The germline gives CDR1 SGHRS, CDR2 YFSETQ. The CDR3 region is CASTGQGDYGYTF. In DNA, the CDR3 is TGCGCCAGCACAGGACAGGGGGACTATGGCTACACCTTC.

The chain carries TRBV19 and TRBJ2-1; D gene ambiguous. Trimming took 6 bases from V and 3 from J, leaving 15 bases between them. The V gene's germline CDR1 is LNHDA and CDR2 SQIVND (reference sequence). The CDR3 is 15 amino acids. In nucleotides, the CDR3 is TGTGCCAGTAGCCTGACTTCCCGTGGCTACAATGAGCAGTTCTTC. Protein sequence: CASSLTSRGYNEQFF.

The gene calls are TRBV7-9 and TRBJ2-3; 9 bases are a match to TRBD2. The CDR3 has 16 residues. The V and J ends lost 5 bases and 2 bases, in that order; junction bases with no gene match: 8. Germline-derived CDR1 and CDR2 are SEHNR and FQNEAQ (reference sequence). The CDR3 sequence: CASSPLAGVITDTQYF. Written as DNA, the CDR3 is TGTGCCAGCAGCCCATTAGCGGGAGTCATCACAGATACGCAGTATTTT. The full variable domain, in which reference TRBV7-9 and TRBJ2-3 provide the parts outside the CDR3, is DTGVSQNPRHKITKRGQNVTFRCDPISEHNRLYWYRQTLGQGPEFLTYFQNEAQLEKSRLLSDRFSAERPKGSFSTLEIQRTEQGDSAMYLCASSPLAGVITDTQYFGPGTRLTVL.

The V gene is TRBV5-4, the J gene TRBJ2-3, with D maybe TRBD2 (6 bases). The CDR3 runs 15 residues. Germline V gene lookup returns CDR1 SGHNT and CDR2 YYREEE (reference sequence). V shed 0 bases and J shed 5 bases, with 13 bases lying between them. This CDR3 reads CASSLALGGRDTQYF. As DNA, the CDR3 is TGTGCCAGCAGCTTGGCCCTCGGGGGACGAGATACGCAGTATTTT.

Notes on this clone: One end of the junction does not line up with germline, which may come from a read error. The V and J genes are TRBV6-5 and TRBJ1-2; a possible D gene is TRBD1 (6 bases). This CDR3 has 15 residues. The germline gives CDR1 MNHEY, CDR2 SVGAGI. CDR3 amino acids: CASSYLDSSNCGYTF. The CDR3 DNA sequence: TGTGCCAGCAGTTACCTGGACAGCTCCAACTGTGGCTACACCTTC.